These 20 T cell receptor beta chains were sequenced from one sample in a study of response to subunit inactivated influenza vaccine. TCRdb independently ran MiXCR on the RT-PCR reads; one entry per CDR3 protein. Of approximately 490,000 distinct CDR3 sequences listed, roughly 7.6% are singletons. The sequenced sample was PBMCs from blood, obtained less than 30 months after vaccination. These receptors were obtained from a man between 45 and 75 years old who received an inactivated influenza vaccine.

The chain is built from TRBV5-1 and TRBJ1-4, with D perhaps TRBD1 (5 bases). V shed 0 bases and J shed 6 bases, with 12 bases lying between them. CDR1 SGHRS and CDR2 YFSETQ come from the germline V gene. The length of the CDR3 is 15 residues. CDR3 nucleotides: TGCGCCAGCAGCTTGGCCATCGGGGCTGATGAAAAACTGTTTTTT. As protein: CASSLAIGADEKLFF. Full variable domain (remainder filled in from reference TRBV5-1 and TRBJ1-4): KAGVTQTPRYLIKTRGQQVTLSCSPISGHRSVSWYQQTPGQGLQFLFEYFSETQRNKGNFPGRFSGRQFSNSRSEMNVSTLELGDSALYLCASSLAIGADEKLFFGSGTQLSVL.

The chain links TRBV3-1 to TRBJ1-1; D is ambiguous. Germline V gives CDR1 LGHDT, CDR2 YNNKEL (reference sequence). Trimming removed 2 bases from V and 2 bases from J, with 6 bases in between. The CDR3 covers 13 residues. The CDR3 DNA reads TGTGCCAGCAGCCAATCCGACAACACTGAAGCTTTCTTT. Its protein product is CASSQSDNTEAFF.

This clonotype was seen at least ten times. The chain carries TRBV3-1 and TRBJ2-1; 16 bases are a match to TRBD2. Germline lookup yields CDR1 LGHDT and CDR2 YNNKEL (reference sequence). The CDR3 has 17 residues. The J segment lost 4 bases and the V segment lost 4 bases, leaving 4 bases of the junction unmatched. The CDR3 loop is CASSPGTSGRGYNEQFF. The CDR3 DNA sequence: TGTGCCAGCAGCCCGGGGACTAGCGGGAGGGGTTACAATGAGCAGTTCTTC.

The rearrangement links TRBV6-5 to TRBJ2-7; D unresolved. V lost 3 bases, J lost 6 bases, and 6 bases lay in between. The CDR3 has 11 residues. Looked up from germline, CDR1 is MNHEY and CDR2 is SVGAGI. The CDR3 DNA reads TGTGCCAGCAGTTATGGGTTCGAGCAGTACTTC. Amino acids: CASSYGFEQYF.

The rearrangement links TRBV9 to TRBJ2-1; TRBD2 matches at 11 bases. J lost 8 bases, V lost 3 bases, and 7 bases had no gene match. Germline CDR1 and CDR2: SGDLS and YYNGEE. There are 15 residues in the CDR3. The CDR3 is CASSEVAGGNHEQFF. Here the CDR3 DNA reads TGTGCCAGCAGCGAAGTAGCGGGAGGGAACCATGAGCAGTTCTTC.

This clonotype turned up a few times. The chain is built from TRBV5-1 and TRBJ2-5; 9 bases match TRBD1. CDR1 SGHRS and CDR2 YFSETQ come from the germline V gene. The CDR3 covers 14 residues. Trimming took 4 bases from V and 6 from J; bases not matched to a gene: 7. The CDR3: CASSLWTGEKTQYF. The CDR3 nucleotides read TGCGCCAGCAGCCTCTGGACAGGGGAAAAGACCCAGTACTTC.

The chain carries TRBV11-2 and TRBJ1-2; D uncertain. Trimming removed 0 bases at V and 7 bases at J, with 9 bases between. The CDR3 runs 13 residues. Germline V gene data show CDR1 as SGHAT and CDR2 as FQNNGV. As DNA, the CDR3 is TGTGCCAGCAGCTTAGATGGAGGAGTTGGCTACACCTTC. Translating gives CASSLDGGVGYTF.

This clonotype was observed a few times. J is TRBJ2-5 and V is TRBV27; weak D call: TRBD1 (7 bases). V was shortened by 1 base and J by 1 base, with 31 bases between the two germline ends. Germline CDR1 reads MNHEY; CDR2 reads SMNVEV (reference sequence). The CDR3 covers 22 residues. The DNA of the CDR3 is TGTGCCAGCAGTTTATTCCGCGTTGGGGTAGCAACGCAGGGGGGTTTCCAAGAGACCCAGTACTTC. Encoded protein: CASSLFRVGVATQGGFQETQYF.

This clonotype was seen a handful of times. V is TRBV7-2 and J is TRBJ2-7; 8 bases are shared with TRBD1. CDR3 length: 16 amino acids. Losses at the gene ends were 2 bases for V and 2 bases for J; bases not matched to a gene: 8. CDR1 is SGHTA and CDR2 is FQGNSA in the germline V gene. For the CDR3, the DNA is TGTGCCAGCAGCTTATTCGGCGGGACAGGAACCTACGAGCAGTACTTC. It translates to CASSLFGGTGTYEQYF. The full variable domain, in which reference TRBV7-2 and TRBJ2-7 provide the parts outside the CDR3, is GAGVSQSPSNKVTEKGKDVELRCDPISGHTALYWYRQSLGQGLEFLIYFQGNSAPDKSGLPSDRFSAERTGGSVSTLTIQRTQQEDSAVYLCASSLFGGTGTYEQYFGPGTRLTVT.

This clonotype was found once. V gene TRBV12-5 combines with J gene TRBJ2-3; tentative D call: TRBD1 (6 bases). The germline CDR1 and CDR2 sequences are LGHNT and FRNRAP. The V end was cut by 5 bases, the J end by 0 bases, with 15 bases between. CDR3 size: 16 residues. CDR3 coding DNA: TGTGCTAGTGGTCCCAACAGGGAACCAAGCACAGATACGCAGTATTTT. It translates to CASGPNREPSTDTQYF.

This clonotype showed up just a few times. V and J are TRBV6-2 or TRBV6-3 and TRBJ2-2; 9 bases agree with TRBD1. Germline-derived CDR1 and CDR2 are MNHEY and SVGEGT. V shed 6 bases, J shed 6 bases, and the junction held 11 bases outside the gene matches. There are 16 residues in the CDR3. For the CDR3, the DNA is TGTGCCAGCAGCTCGGGACAGGGTGTAGTCCCCGGGGAGCTGTTTTTT. Translated, it gives CASSSGQGVVPGELFF.

This clonotype appeared a few times. V gene TRBV7-2 combines with J gene TRBJ2-7, with TRBD1 matching 9 bases. This CDR3 spans 17 amino acids. After removal of 3 bases from V and 2 bases from J, the junction contained 11 bases not matched to a gene. The V gene's germline CDR1 is SGHTA and CDR2 FQGNSA. The CDR3: CASSFFNRGRNPYEQYF. Here the CDR3 DNA reads TGTGCCAGCAGCTTCTTTAACAGGGGGCGAAACCCCTACGAGCAGTACTTC. The full variable domain, rest sourced from reference TRBV7-2 and TRBJ2-7, is GAGVSQSPSNKVTEKGKDVELRCDPISGHTALYWYRQSLGQGLEFLIYFQGNSAPDKSGLPSDRFSAERTGGSVSTLTIQRTQQEDSAVYLCASSFFNRGRNPYEQYFGPGTRLTVT.

Ten or more counts support this clonotype. This chain connects TRBV14 to TRBJ2-3; D is possibly TRBD2 (5 bases). From germline, CDR1 is SGHDN and CDR2 FVKESK. V shed 4 bases and J shed 4 bases, with 21 bases lying between them. The CDR3 covers 17 residues. The CDR3 nucleotides are TGTGCCAGCAGCCTCTACGGCCGGGGAGTCGGCGCAGATACGCAGTATTTT. This codes for CASSLYGRGVGADTQYF. The variable domain in full, with the rest retrieved from reference TRBV14 and TRBJ2-3, is EAGVTQFPSHSVIEKGQTVTLRCDPISGHDNLYWYRRVMGKEIKFLLHFVKESKQDESGMPNNRFLAERTGGTYSTLKVQPAELEDSGVYFCASSLYGRGVGADTQYFGPGTRLTVL.

The chain combines TRBV4-3 with TRBJ2-2, with 7 nucleotides matching TRBD2. From germline, CDR1 is LGHNA and CDR2 YSLEER. V trimming: 1 base; J trimming: 1 base; junction bases outside the gene matches: 6. The CDR3 extends over 17 amino acids. CDR3 region: CASSQGRLAMNTGELFF. The CDR3, as DNA: TGCGCCAGCAGCCAAGGGAGACTAGCCATGAACACCGGGGAGCTGTTTTTT.

The chain employs TRBV27 and TRBJ2-2; unclear D gene. V was trimmed by 5 bases and J by 1 base, leaving 14 bases between them. Per germline, CDR1 MNHEY and CDR2 SMNVEV (reference sequence). The CDR3 sequence is 16 residues long. The CDR3 DNA is TGTGCCAGCAGTACTCTGCCACGGGTGAACACCGGGGAGCTGTTTTTT. The encoded protein is CASSTLPRVNTGELFF.

This sequence joins TRBV28 and TRBJ2-3; TRBD1 matches at 9 bases. Germline V gene data show CDR1 as MDHEN and CDR2 as SYDVKM. The CDR3 is 19 amino acids. The V segment lost 6 bases and the J segment 4 bases; nucleotides outside the gene matches: 20. The CDR3 is CASSLRGQGGRWMADTQYF. CDR3 sequence (DNA): TGTGCCAGCAGCCTTAGGGGACAGGGCGGGAGATGGATGGCAGATACGCAGTATTTT.

This clonotype has ten or more counts. The CDR3 DNA reads TGTGCCAGCAGTCCGAAGCGAGATGCCTCCGAGCAGTACTTC. It translates to CASSPKRDASEQYF. This chain joins TRBV12-3 or TRBV12-4 and TRBJ2-7; D uncertain. Trimming stripped 5 bases from V and 6 bases from J, with 17 bases between. This CDR3 comprises 14 residues.

The chain recombines TRBV6-1 with TRBJ1-5, with a weak D call TRBD1 (6 bases). CDR3 size: 16 residues. Trimming shortened V by 0 bases and J by 7 bases, and 16 bases separated the two germline ends. Looked up from germline, CDR1 is MNHNS and CDR2 is SASEGT. CDR3 in amino acids: CASSEALLGASQPQHF. The CDR3 DNA sequence: TGTGCCAGCAGTGAAGCGCTTCTGGGGGCCTCGCAGCCCCAGCATTTT.

This clonotype was detected a few times. The chain has TRBV20-1 and TRBJ1-5; weak D call: TRBD1 (6 bases). Trimming removed 0 bases at V and 0 bases at J, with 15 bases between. Germline V gene sequence: CDR1 DFQATT, CDR2 SNEGSKA (reference sequence). This CDR3 has 17 residues. The CDR3 DNA sequence: TGCAGTGCTAGAGATTTCAGGACAGCTAATAGCAATCAGCCCCAGCATTTT. Protein product: CSARDFRTANSNQPQHF.

This chain uses TRBV24-1 with TRBJ1-1; no clear D. The V end was cut by 6 bases, the J end by 1 base, with 5 bases between. The CDR3 length is 12 residues. Germline V gives CDR1 KGHDR, CDR2 SFDVKD. The CDR3 sequence is CATSSQNTEAFF. The CDR3 DNA is TGTGCCACCAGTTCCCAGAACACTGAAGCTTTCTTT.